This entry is about one TCR beta chain. These data are taken from a study of long-term antiretroviral therapy in people with HIV. Survey-level resolution applied to immunoSEQ assay v3.0. Measured with immunoSEQ multiplex PCR; TCRdb has only the in-frame clones, and not every one. Here the sample spans about 22,000 clones, approximately 80% being singletons. Germline CDR1 and CDR2: SGHKS and YYEKEE (reference sequence). The CDR3 extends over 14 amino acids. Deletions cut 2 bases from V and 4 bases from J, with 12 bases between. The TCR sequence derives from a man aged 40-49 years with HIV. The V and J genes are TRBV5-5 and TRBJ1-1; TRBD1 might be the D (5 bases). The sample here was unsorted PBMCs, taken 0.5 years before starting antiretroviral therapy. The CDR3 protein is CASSFLGAGTEAFF. CDR3 in DNA: TGTGCCAGCAGCTTCCTAGGGGCGGGCACTGAAGCTTTCTTT.